Only one count was recorded for the clone carrying this TCR beta chain. Its antigen is not identified. The data were obtained in a study of PD-1 blockade in classical Hodgkin lymphoma. Study-wide points: When set against healthy donors, newly diagnosed patients were reported to show lower baseline TCR diversity. A significant rise in TCR diversity by C4D1 was seen for CD4+ but not CD8+ cells. Patients newly diagnosed and complete responders had comparable baseline diversity.

Some clones are missing from TCRdb's copy, which holds only in-frame ones; the method was immunoSEQ multiplex PCR. The sample records 25,000 to 30,000 clones, roughly four fifths being singletons. Every patient experienced relapse after autologous stem cell transplantation, and brentuximab vedotin exposure varied. The CDR3 sequence is 17 residues long. V gave up 0 bases and J gave up 1 base, with 10 bases separating them. Germline V lookup: CDR1 LNHDA, CDR2 SQIVND (reference sequence). The gene calls are TRBV19 and TRBJ2-6, with D possibly matching TRBD2 (6 bases). The TCR originated in a human donor with classical Hodgkin lymphoma. The source was peripheral blood mononuclear cells (PBMCs), collected before the second cycle of nivolumab. The CDR3 coding sequence is TGTGCCAGTAGTATAGATGGGGCGGGATCTGGGGCCAACGTCCTGACTTTC. Residues: CASSIDGAGSGANVLTF.